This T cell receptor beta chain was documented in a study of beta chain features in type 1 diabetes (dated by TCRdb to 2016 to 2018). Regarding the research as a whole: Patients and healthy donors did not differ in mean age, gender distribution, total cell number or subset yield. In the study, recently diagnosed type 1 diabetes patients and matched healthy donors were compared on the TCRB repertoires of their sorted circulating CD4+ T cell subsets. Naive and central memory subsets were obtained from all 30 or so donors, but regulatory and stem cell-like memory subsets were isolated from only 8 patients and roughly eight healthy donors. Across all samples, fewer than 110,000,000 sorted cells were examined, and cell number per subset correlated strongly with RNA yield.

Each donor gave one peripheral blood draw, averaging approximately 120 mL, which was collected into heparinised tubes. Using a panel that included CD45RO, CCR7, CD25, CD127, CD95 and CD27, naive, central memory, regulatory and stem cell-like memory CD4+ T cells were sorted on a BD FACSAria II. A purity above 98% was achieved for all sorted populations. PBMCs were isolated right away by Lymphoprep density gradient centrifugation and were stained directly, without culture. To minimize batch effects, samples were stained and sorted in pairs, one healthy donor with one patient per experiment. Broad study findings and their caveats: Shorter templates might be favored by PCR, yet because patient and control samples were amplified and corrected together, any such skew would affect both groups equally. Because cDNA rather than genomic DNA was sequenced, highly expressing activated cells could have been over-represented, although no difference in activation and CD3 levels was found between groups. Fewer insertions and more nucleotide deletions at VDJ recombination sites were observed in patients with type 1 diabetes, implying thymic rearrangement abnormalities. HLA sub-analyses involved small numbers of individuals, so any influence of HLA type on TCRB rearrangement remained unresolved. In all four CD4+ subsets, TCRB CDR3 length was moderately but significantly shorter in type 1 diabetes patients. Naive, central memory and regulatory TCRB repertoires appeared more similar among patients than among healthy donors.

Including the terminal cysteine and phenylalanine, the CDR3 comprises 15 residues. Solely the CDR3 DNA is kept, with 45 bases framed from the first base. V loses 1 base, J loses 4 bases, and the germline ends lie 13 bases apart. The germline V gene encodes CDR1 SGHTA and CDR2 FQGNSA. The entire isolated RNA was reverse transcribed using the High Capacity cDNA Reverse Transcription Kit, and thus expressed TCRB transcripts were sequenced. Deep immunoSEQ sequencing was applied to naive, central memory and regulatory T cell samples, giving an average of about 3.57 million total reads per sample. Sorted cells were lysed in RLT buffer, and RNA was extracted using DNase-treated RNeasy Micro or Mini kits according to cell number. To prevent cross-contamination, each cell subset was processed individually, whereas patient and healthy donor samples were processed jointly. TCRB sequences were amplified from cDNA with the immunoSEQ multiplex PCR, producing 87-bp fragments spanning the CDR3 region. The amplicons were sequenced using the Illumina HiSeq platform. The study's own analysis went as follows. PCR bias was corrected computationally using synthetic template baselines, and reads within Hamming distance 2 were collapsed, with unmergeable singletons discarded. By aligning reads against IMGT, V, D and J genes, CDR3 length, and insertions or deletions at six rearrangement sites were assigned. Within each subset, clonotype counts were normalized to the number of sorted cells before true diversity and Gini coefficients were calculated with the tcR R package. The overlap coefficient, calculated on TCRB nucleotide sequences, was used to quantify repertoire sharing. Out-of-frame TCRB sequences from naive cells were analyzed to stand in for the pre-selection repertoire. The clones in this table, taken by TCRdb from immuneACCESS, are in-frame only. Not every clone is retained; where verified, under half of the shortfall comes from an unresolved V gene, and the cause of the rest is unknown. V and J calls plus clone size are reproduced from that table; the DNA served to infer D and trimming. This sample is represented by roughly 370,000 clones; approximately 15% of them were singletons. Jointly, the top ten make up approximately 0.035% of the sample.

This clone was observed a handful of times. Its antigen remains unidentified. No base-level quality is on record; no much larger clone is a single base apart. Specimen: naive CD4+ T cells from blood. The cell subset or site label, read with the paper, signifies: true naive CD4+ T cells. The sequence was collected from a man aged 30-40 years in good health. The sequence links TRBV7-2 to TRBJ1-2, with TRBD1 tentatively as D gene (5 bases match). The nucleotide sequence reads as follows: TGTGCCAGCAGCTTAGAAACAGGCCTGTCCTATGGCTACACCTTC. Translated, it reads CASSLETGLSYGYTF.